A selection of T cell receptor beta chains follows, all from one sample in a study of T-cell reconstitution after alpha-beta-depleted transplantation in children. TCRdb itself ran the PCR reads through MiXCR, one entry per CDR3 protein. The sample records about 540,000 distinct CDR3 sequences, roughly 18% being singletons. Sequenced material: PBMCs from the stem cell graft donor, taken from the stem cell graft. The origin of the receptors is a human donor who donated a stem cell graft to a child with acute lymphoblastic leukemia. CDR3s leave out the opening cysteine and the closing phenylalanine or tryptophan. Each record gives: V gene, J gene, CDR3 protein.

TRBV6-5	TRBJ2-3	ASRVFSSGGSDTQY
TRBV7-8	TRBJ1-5	ASSLTADRAQPQH
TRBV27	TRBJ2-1	ASSLRPSGIYNEQF
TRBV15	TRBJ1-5	ATSIGTVNQPQH
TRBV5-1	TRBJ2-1	ASSLGGGAVYNEQF
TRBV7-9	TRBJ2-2	ASSLSGTHTGELF
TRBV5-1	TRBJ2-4	ASSLTLGQGGNIQY
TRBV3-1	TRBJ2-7	ASSQERRSYEQY
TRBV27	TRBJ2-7	ASSPRTGKTSYEQY
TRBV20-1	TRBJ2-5	SADKLGGGETQY
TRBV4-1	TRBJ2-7	ASSQDATATYEQY
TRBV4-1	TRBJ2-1	ASSSGEQF